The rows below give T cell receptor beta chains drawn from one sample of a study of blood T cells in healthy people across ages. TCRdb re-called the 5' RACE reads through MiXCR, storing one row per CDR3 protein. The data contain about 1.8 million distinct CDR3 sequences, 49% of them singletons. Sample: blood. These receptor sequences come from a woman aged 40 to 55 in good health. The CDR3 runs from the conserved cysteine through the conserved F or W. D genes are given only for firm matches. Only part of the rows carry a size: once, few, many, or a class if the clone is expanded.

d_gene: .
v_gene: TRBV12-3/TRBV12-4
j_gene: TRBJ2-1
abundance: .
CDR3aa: CASRQEPSNEQFF
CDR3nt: TGTGCCAGCCGACAGGAGCCTTCCAATGAGCAGTTCTTC

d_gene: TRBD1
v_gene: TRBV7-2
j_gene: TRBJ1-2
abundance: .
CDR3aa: CASSLESRGGQGIYGYTF
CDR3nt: TGTGCCAGCAGCTTAGAGTCGCGGGGGGGACAGGGGATCTATGGCTACACCTTC

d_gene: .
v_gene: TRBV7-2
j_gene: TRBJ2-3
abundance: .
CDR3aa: CASSLAAGSQYF
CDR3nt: TGTGCCAGCAGCTTAGCTGCGGGGTCGCAGTATTTT

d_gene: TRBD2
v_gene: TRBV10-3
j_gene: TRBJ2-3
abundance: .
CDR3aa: CAISRSGAGTDTQYF
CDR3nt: TGTGCCATCAGCCGGAGCGGGGCGGGGACAGATACGCAGTATTTT

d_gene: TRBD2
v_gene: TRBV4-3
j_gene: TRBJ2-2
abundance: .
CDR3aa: CASSQEPAGGSNTGELFF
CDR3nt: TGCGCCAGCAGCCAAGAGCCAGCGGGGGGATCGAACACCGGGGAGCTGTTTTTT

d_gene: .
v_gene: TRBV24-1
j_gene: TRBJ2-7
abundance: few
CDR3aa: CATSDPGRPSYEQYF
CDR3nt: TGTGCCACCAGTGATCCGGGACGGCCATCCTACGAGCAGTACTTC

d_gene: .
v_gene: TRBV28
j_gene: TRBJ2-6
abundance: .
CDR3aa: CASSLLGGGANVLTF
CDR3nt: TGTGCCAGCAGTTTATTAGGGGGTGGGGCCAACGTCCTGACTTTC

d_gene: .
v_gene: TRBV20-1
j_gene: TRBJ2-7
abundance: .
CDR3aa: CSAQTGSLSYEQYF
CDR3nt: TGCAGTGCTCAGACAGGTTCTCTCTCCTACGAGCAGTACTTC

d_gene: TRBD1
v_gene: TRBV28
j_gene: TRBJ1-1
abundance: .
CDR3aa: CASLDRVRDTEAFF
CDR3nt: TGTGCCAGTCTCGACAGGGTCAGGGACACTGAAGCTTTCTTT

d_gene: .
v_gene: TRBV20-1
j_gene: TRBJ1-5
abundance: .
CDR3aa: CSAAGQLSNQPQHF
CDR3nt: TGCAGTGCCGCTGGACAGTTGAGCAATCAGCCCCAGCATTTT

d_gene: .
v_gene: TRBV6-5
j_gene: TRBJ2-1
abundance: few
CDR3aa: CASSYPLRGGDQYNEQFF
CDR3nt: TGTGCCAGCAGCTACCCCCTAAGGGGGGGAGATCAATACAATGAGCAGTTCTTC

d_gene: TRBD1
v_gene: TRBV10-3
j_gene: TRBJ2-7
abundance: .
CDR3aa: CAISESGTGVGEQYF
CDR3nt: TGTGCCATCAGTGAGTCCGGGACAGGGGTCGGGGAGCAGTACTTC

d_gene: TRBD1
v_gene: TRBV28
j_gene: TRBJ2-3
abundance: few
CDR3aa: CASSTPGTGLGTQYF
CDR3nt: TGTGCCAGCAGTACACCCGGGACAGGTTTAGGGACGCAGTATTTT

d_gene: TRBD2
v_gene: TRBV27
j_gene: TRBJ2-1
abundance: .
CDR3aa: CASSSGLAGFEQFF
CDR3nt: TGTGCCAGCAGTTCCGGACTAGCGGGGTTTGAGCAGTTCTTC

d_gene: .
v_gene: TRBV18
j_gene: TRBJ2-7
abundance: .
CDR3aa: CASSPAIRGYEQYF
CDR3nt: TGTGCCAGCTCACCGGCTATCAGGGGCTACGAGCAGTACTTC

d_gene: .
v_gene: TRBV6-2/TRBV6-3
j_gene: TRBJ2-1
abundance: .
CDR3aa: CASSLDEINEQFF
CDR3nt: TGTGCCAGCAGTCTCGACGAGATCAATGAGCAGTTCTTC

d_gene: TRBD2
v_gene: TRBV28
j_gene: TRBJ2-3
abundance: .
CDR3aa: CASSLYGASGADTQYF
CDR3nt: TGTGCCAGCAGTTTATATGGGGCTAGCGGGGCAGATACGCAGTATTTT

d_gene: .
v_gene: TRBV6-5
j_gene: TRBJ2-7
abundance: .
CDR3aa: CASSYSRGETSYEQYF
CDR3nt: TGTGCCAGCAGTTACTCGAGGGGGGAGACCTCCTACGAGCAGTACTTC

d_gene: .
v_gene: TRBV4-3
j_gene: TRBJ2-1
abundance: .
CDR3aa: CASSFSGGFTEQFF
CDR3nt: TGCGCCAGCAGCTTTTCGGGGGGCTTTACGGAGCAGTTCTTC

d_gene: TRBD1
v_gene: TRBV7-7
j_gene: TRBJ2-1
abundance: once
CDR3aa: CASSLELGRQGEYNEQFF
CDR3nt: TGTGCTAGCAGCTTAGAGTTAGGGAGACAGGGGGAATACAATGAGCAGTTCTTC

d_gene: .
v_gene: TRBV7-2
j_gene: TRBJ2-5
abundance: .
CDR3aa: CASEGGLVETQYF
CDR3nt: TGTGCCAGCGAGGGGGGCCTAGTGGAGACCCAGTACTTC

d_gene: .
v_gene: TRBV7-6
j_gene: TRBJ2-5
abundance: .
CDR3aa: CASSLVQGVFVETQYF
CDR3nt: TGTGCCAGCAGCTTAGTCCAGGGAGTTTTTGTAGAGACCCAGTACTTC

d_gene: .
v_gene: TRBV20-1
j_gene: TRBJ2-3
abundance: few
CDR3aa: CSAKRRADTQYF
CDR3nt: TGCAGTGCTAAGAGGAGGGCAGATACGCAGTATTTT

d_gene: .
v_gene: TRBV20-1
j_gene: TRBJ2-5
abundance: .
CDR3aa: CSARDRAYNERYF
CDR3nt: TGCAGTGCTAGAGATCGGGCATACAATGAGCGGTACTTC

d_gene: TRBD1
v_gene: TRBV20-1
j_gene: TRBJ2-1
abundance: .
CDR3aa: CSAAPEQGVYNEQFF
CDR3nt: TGCAGTGCTGCCCCAGAACAGGGGGTCTACAATGAGCAGTTCTTC

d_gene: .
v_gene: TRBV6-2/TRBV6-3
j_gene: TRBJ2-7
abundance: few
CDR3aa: CASSQAGPISYEQYF
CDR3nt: TGTGCCAGCAGCCAAGCCGGACCAATCTCCTACGAGCAGTACTTC

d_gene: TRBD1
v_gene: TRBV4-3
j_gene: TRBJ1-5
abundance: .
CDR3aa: CASSHSTGSGQPQHF
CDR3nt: TGCGCCAGCAGCCACTCGACAGGGTCAGGGCAGCCCCAGCATTTT

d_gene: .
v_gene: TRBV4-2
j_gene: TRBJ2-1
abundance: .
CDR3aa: CASSQTRYNEQFF
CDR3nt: TGTGCCAGCAGCCAAACCAGGTACAATGAGCAGTTCTTC

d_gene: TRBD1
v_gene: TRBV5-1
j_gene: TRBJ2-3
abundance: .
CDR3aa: CASSPSGQGVIDTQYF
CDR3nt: TGCGCCAGCAGCCCCTCGGGACAGGGGGTTATAGATACGCAGTATTTT

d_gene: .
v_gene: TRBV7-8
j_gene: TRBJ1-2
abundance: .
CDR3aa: CASSLVNSAYGYTF
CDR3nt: TGTGCCAGCAGCTTAGTAAACAGCGCATATGGCTACACCTTC

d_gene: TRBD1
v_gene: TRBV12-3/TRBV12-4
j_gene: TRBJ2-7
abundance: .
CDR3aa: CASRYGGQTYEQYF
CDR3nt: TGTGCCAGCAGATATGGGGGACAGACTTACGAGCAGTACTTC

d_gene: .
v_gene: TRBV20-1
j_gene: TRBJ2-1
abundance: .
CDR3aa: CSASRLTSYNEQFF
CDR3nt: TGCAGTGCTAGTCGCCTAACCTCCTACAATGAGCAGTTCTTC

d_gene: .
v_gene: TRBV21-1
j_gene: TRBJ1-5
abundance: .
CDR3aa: CASSKARGAEWRGNQPQHF
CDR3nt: TGTGCCAGCAGCAAAGCTCGTGGGGCGGAATGGCGTGGCAATCAGCCCCAGCATTTT

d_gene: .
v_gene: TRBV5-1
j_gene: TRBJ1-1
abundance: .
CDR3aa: CASSLSSGSNTEAFF
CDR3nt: TGCGCCAGCAGCTTATCTTCCGGGTCCAACACTGAAGCTTTCTTT

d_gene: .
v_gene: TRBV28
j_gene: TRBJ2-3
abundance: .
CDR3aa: CASRIGDTQYF
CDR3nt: TGTGCCAGCAGGATAGGTGATACGCAGTATTTT

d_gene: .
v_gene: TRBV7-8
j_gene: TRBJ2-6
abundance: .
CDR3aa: CASSAPQDVSGANVLTF
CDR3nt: TGTGCCAGCAGCGCACCCCAGGACGTATCTGGGGCCAACGTCCTGACTTTC

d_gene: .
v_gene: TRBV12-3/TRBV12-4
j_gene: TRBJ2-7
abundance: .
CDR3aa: CASSLNPVPEQYF
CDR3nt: TGTGCCAGCAGTTTGAACCCGGTTCCCGAGCAGTACTTC

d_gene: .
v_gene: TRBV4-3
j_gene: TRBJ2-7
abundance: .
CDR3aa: CASSQAGSAHEQYF
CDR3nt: TGCGCCAGCAGCCAGGCCGGTAGCGCCCATGAGCAGTACTTC

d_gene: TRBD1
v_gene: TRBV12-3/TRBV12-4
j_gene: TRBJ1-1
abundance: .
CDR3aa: CASTIQGSMNTEAFF
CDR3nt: TGTGCCAGCACCATACAGGGGTCGATGAACACTGAAGCTTTCTTT

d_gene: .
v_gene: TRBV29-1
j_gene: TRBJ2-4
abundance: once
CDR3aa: CSHSTGGRANIQYF
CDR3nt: TGCAGCCACTCAACCGGAGGCAGGGCAAACATTCAGTACTTC

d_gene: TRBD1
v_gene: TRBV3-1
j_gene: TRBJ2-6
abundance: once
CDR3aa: CASSQDGGQFRSGANVLTF
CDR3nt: TGTGCCAGCAGCCAAGATGGGGGACAGTTTCGCTCTGGGGCCAACGTCCTGACTTTC

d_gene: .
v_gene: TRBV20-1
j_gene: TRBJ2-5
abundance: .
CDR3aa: CSASPLTRGGTQYF
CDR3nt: TGCAGTGCTAGCCCATTAACTCGGGGAGGGACCCAGTACTTC

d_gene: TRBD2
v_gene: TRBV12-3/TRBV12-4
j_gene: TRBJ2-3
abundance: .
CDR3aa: CASSRLAPFTDTQYF
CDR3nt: TGTGCCAGCAGTCGACTAGCTCCCTTCACAGATACGCAGTATTTT

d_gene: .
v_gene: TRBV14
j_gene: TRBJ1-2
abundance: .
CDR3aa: CASIQDQGPYGYTF
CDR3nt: TGTGCCAGCATCCAAGATCAGGGGCCCTATGGCTACACCTTC